These T cell receptor beta chains were read from a single sample in a study of T cells after yellow fever vaccination. MiXCR, applied by TCRdb to the 5' RACE reads, yields one record per CDR3 protein. The sample yields 300,000 to 400,000 distinct CDR3 sequences, 8.7% seen once. This specimen was PBMCs, taken on the day of the first yellow fever vaccination. Every receptor here comes from a man aged 18 to 35 who received the YFV17D yellow fever vaccine. The conserved cysteine and the conserved F or W are not part of the CDR3 here. Each record gives: J gene, V gene, CDR3 protein.

TRBJ2-7 | TRBV10-3 | AISPGQGAYEQY
TRBJ2-5 | TRBV3-1 | ASSQGGTGWETQY
TRBJ2-1 | TRBV6-2/TRBV6-3 | ASSYGSSGGVGQF
TRBJ2-1 | TRBV5-6 | ASSLEDEQF
TRBJ1-6 | TRBV9 | ASSAGPNSPLH
TRBJ2-7 | TRBV20-1 | SARDVQRGAYEQY
TRBJ2-2 | TRBV5-1 | ASSPRGGNRELF
TRBJ2-2 | TRBV19 | ASSIPGIYRTGELF
TRBJ2-1 | TRBV5-1 | ASSLGPLAGGYNEQF
TRBJ1-2 | TRBV5-5 | ASSLDSDYGYT
TRBJ1-2 | TRBV7-2 | ASSLSQMAVGGYT
TRBJ2-4 | TRBV10-3 | AISDHQGGVDIQY
TRBJ2-7 | TRBV18 | ASSPSIKTGGIDEQY
TRBJ1-5 | TRBV29-1 | SVSTGGLGQPQH
TRBJ2-3 | TRBV30 | AWTTGDTDTQY
TRBJ2-1 | TRBV2 | ASLLLHGNEQF
TRBJ2-7 | TRBV18 | ASSPERQGGEQY
TRBJ1-2 | TRBV6-5 | ASSYGVLDYGYT
TRBJ1-2 | TRBV7-2 | ASSSGASRDRSGYT
TRBJ2-2 | TRBV29-1 | SGVVGGELF
TRBJ1-2 | TRBV12-3/TRBV12-4 | ASTPGQAPSYT
TRBJ2-5 | TRBV7-9 | ALGGGQETQY
TRBJ2-6 | TRBV25-1 | ASSETGQAISGANVLT
TRBJ2-7 | TRBV5-1 | ASQFTGGRGEQY
TRBJ2-3 | TRBV7-2 | ASLTSGGTDTQY
TRBJ1-1 | TRBV27 | ASSSSMGNTEAF